This TCR beta chain was found in a study of post-analysis software for immune sequencing data. Study-wide background: Patients with relapsing-remitting, secondary progressive and progressive-relapsing multiple sclerosis courses were all represented.

Carried by the TCR beta cDNA libraries were unique molecular identifiers. TCRdb independently ran MiXCR on the PCR reads; one entry per CDR3 protein. The top ten clones hold 0.55% to 0.65% of a sample with hundreds of thousands of distinct CDR3 sequences, 25% to 30% of them seen once. Study-wide results and caveats: In patients, roughly five TRBV segments were more frequent than in controls, with TRBV5-6, TRBV5-1 and TRBV20-1 among them. A significant reduction in normalized Chao1 diversity was observed in multiple sclerosis patients versus controls.

Germline values: CDR1 ENHRY, CDR2 SYGVKD. The CDR3 is 17 amino acids. Deletions cut 4 bases from V and 2 bases from J, with 15 bases between. This clonotype was recorded once. Its antigen remains unidentified. A read error may explain this, as a much larger clone is one base away. The sample comprised blood. The chain is built from TRBV10-3 and TRBJ2-6; D is uncertain. The TCR originated in a girl aged 10-17 years with multiple sclerosis. The CDR3 reads CAISASEVEAGANVLTF. The CDR3, as DNA: TGTGCCATCAGTGCATCCGAGGTTGAGGCTGGGGCCAACGTCCTGACTTTC.